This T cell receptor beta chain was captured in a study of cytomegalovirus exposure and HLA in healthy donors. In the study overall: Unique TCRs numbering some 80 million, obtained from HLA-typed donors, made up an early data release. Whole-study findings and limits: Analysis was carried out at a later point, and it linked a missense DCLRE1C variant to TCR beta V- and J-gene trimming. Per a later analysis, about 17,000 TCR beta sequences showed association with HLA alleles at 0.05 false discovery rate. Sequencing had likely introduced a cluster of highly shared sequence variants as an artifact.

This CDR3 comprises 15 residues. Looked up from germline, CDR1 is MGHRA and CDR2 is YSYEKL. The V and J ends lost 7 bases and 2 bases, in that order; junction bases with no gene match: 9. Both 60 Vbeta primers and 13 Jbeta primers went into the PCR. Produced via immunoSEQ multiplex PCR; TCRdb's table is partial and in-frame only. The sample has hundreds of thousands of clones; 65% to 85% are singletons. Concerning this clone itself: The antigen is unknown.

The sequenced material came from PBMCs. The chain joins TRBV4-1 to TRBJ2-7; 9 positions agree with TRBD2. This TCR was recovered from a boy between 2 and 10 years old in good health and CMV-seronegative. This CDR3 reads CASTWTSSGTYEQYF. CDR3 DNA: TGCGCCAGCACCTGGACGTCTAGCGGGACCTACGAGCAGTACTTC.